Listed here are 27 T cell receptor beta chains from one sample, sequenced in a study of blood T cell repertoires in COVID-19. Some clones are missing from TCRdb's copy, which holds only in-frame ones; the method was immunoSEQ multiplex PCR. The sample includes 380,000 or so clones, approximately 88% seen only once; the top ten take 0.95% to 1%. Sequenced input: PBMCs or T cells enriched from blood (not recorded which). The receptors derive from a woman aged 25 to 39 with acute COVID-19.

The chain is built from TRBV5-1 and TRBJ2-3; TRBD1 aligns across 11 bases. The CDR3 runs 14 residues. Losses at the gene ends were 4 bases for V and 4 bases for J; bases not matched to a gene: 2. The germline gives CDR1 SGHRS, CDR2 YFSETQ. The chain's CDR3 is CASSKGQGADTQYF. The CDR3 region has the DNA TGCGCCAGCAGCAAGGGACAGGGGGCAGATACGCAGTATTTT.

J is TRBJ1-3 and V is TRBV11-3; D may be TRBD1 (6 bases). Trimming pared 5 bases from V and 0 bases from J, leaving 17 bases between. This CDR3 spans 17 amino acids. CDR1 is SGHNT, CDR2 YENEEA, per germline. Here the CDR3 reads CASSQSTGKSSGNTIYF. Here the CDR3 DNA reads TGTGCCAGCAGCCAATCGACAGGAAAGAGCTCTGGAAACACCATATATTTT.

This rearrangement joins TRBV2 to TRBJ2-2; 15 nucleotides agree with TRBD2. Germline V gives CDR1 SNHLY, CDR2 FYNNEI. V gave up 6 bases and J gave up 4 bases; unmatched junction bases: 0. CDR3 length: 15 amino acids. The chain's CDR3 is CASRGLAGGTGELFF. The CDR3 nucleotides are TGTGCCAGCAGGGGACTAGCGGGGGGCACCGGGGAGCTGTTTTTT.

The rearrangement joins TRBV5-5 to TRBJ1-6, with TRBD1 matching 7 bases. After removal of 7 bases from V and 7 bases from J, the junction contained 11 bases not matched to a gene. Per the germline V gene, CDR1 is SGHKS and CDR2 is YYEKEE (reference sequence). CDR3 length equals 15 residues. The CDR3 DNA reads as TGTGCCAGCCGCAACAGGGGCCCCGAAAATTCACCCCTCCACTTT. It specifies CASRNRGPENSPLHF.

J is TRBJ2-5 and V is TRBV6-5; D is possibly TRBD1 (6 bases). Germline V gives CDR1 MNHEY, CDR2 SVGAGI. V shed 6 bases and J shed 7 bases, with 12 bases lying between them. The CDR3 contains 12 residues. The CDR3 protein is CASSSGTPTQYF. The CDR3 DNA reads as TGTGCCAGCAGCTCCGGGACACCGACCCAGTACTTC.

V is TRBV4-1 and J is TRBJ2-3; 12 bases map to TRBD2. The CDR3 sequence is 17 residues long. CDR1 is MGHRA and CDR2 is YSYEKL in the germline V gene. V shed 0 bases and J 4 bases; nucleotides not matched to a gene: 5. The CDR3, as DNA: TGCGCCAGCAGCCAAGACCTCCTAGCGGGGGGGCCAGATACGCAGTATTTT. It codes for CASSQDLLAGGPDTQYF.

The rearrangement links TRBV5-1 to TRBJ1-2, with D tentatively TRBD1 (6 bases). This CDR3 spans 15 amino acids. The V gene lost 6 bases and the J gene lost 7 bases, with 22 bases spanning the gap. CDR1 SGHRS and CDR2 YFSETQ come from the germline V gene. CDR3 sequence reads: CASTYTPGTTGGYTF. The CDR3 nucleotides read TGCGCCAGCACTTATACTCCCGGGACAACTGGTGGCTACACCTTC.

This chain connects TRBV6-5 to TRBJ1-5; D gene unclear. The germline V gene encodes CDR1 MNHEY and CDR2 SVGAGI. The V end lost 1 base, the J end lost 7 bases, and 11 bases lay between the germline ends. The CDR3 has 14 residues. The CDR3 DNA follows: TGTGCCAGCAGTTACTATCGGACGGGGCAGCCCCAGCATTTT. This encodes CASSYYRTGQPQHF.

The chain combines TRBV19 with TRBJ1-2; no definite D call. V lost 4 bases and J 4 bases, leaving 10 bases between the germline ends. From germline, CDR1 is LNHDA and CDR2 SQIVND (reference sequence). The CDR3 extends over 13 amino acids. The CDR3 DNA reads as TGTGCCAGTAGTAAAACACCTCTCTATGGCTACACCTTC. Protein: CASSKTPLYGYTF.

A single count supports this clone. The chain employs TRBV7-3 and TRBJ1-1; 7 nucleotides align to TRBD1. The CDR3 has 15 amino acids. Trimming at V came to 1 base and at J to 5 bases, leaving 7 bases not matched to a gene. Germline V gene lookup returns CDR1 SGHTA and CDR2 FQGTGA. In DNA, the CDR3 is TGTGCCAGCAGCTTAATGGGGCAGGGGGTAACTGAAGCTTTCTTT. Its translation: CASSLMGQGVTEAFF.

The rearrangement joins TRBV12-3 or TRBV12-4 to TRBJ2-3; D is unclear. V dropped 2 bases and J dropped 1 base, with 4 bases sitting between them. The CDR3 runs 13 residues. The CDR3 DNA reads as TGTGCCAGCAGTTTACAGGGCACAGATACGCAGTATTTT. Translation gives CASSLQGTDTQYF.

This clone was seen a handful of times. This rearrangement joins TRBV5-6 to TRBJ1-2; TRBD1 aligns across 7 bases. From germline, CDR1 is SGHDT and CDR2 YYEEEE. CDR3 length equals 14 residues. Trimming at V came to 2 bases and at J to 0 bases, leaving 1 base not matched to a gene. The CDR3 bases are TGTGCCAGCAGCTTAACAGGGGCTAACTATGGCTACACCTTC. As protein: CASSLTGANYGYTF.

The rearrangement joins TRBV10-3 to TRBJ1-1, with TRBD1 matching over 9 bases. The CDR3 is 15 amino acids. In germline, CDR1 is ENHRY, CDR2 SYGVKD. J was trimmed by 0 bases and V by 8 bases; bases with no gene match: 7. This chain's CDR3 is CAIHGTGGLNTEAFF. The CDR3, as DNA: TGTGCCATCCATGGCACAGGGGGCCTGAACACTGAAGCTTTCTTT.

The chain couples TRBV2 to TRBJ2-7, with 12 bases fitting TRBD1. Losses at the gene ends were 10 bases for V and 1 base for J; bases not matched to a gene: 5. This CDR3 is 14 amino acids long. Germline V CDR1 and CDR2: SNHLY, FYNNEI. The CDR3 is CATKGQGASYEQYF. CDR3 DNA: TGTGCCACCAAGGGACAGGGGGCTTCCTACGAGCAGTACTTC.

The V gene is TRBV7-9, the J gene TRBJ2-1; 13 nucleotides agree with TRBD2. The length of the CDR3 is 19 residues. The V gene end was trimmed by 2 bases and the J gene end by 0 bases; junction bases not matched to a gene: 7. Looked up from germline, CDR1 is SEHNR and CDR2 is FQNEAQ (reference sequence). The CDR3 coding sequence is TGTGCCAGCAGCTTATCCCCGGGACTAGCGGGGAGCTCCTACAATGAGCAGTTCTTC. Residues: CASSLSPGLAGSSYNEQFF.

This clone was seen a single time. The CDR3 is CASNGGLGETQYF. In DNA form, the CDR3 reads TGTGCCAGCAACGGGGGGCTTGGAGAGACCCAGTACTTC. V and J are TRBV2 and TRBJ2-5, with D possibly being TRBD2 (7 bases). Trimming removed 7 bases from V and 4 bases from J, with 13 bases in between. This CDR3 is built from 13 residues. The germline CDR1 and CDR2 sequences are SNHLY and FYNNEI. The full variable domain, with the rest looked up from reference TRBV2 and TRBJ2-5, is EPEVTQTPSHQVTQMGQEVILRCVPISNHLYFYWYRQILGQKVEFLVSFYNNEISEKSEIFDDQFSVERPDGSNFTLKIRSTKLEDSAMYFCASNGGLGETQYFGPGTRLLVL.

The chain couples TRBV3-1 (or the pseudogene TRBV3-2) to TRBJ2-1, with 9 bases lining up with TRBD1. From germline, CDR1 is LGHDT and CDR2 YNNKEL (reference sequence). Losses at the gene ends were 3 bases for V and 15 bases for J; bases not matched to a gene: 9. The CDR3 covers 13 residues. The CDR3 is CASSQAGTGTWFF. The CDR3, as DNA: TGTGCCAGCAGCCAGGCCGGGACAGGGACGTGGTTCTTC.

The chain uses TRBV5-5 and TRBJ1-6; a weak D match, TRBD1 (5 bases). Germline values: CDR1 SGHKS, CDR2 YYEKEE (reference sequence). This CDR3 has 15 amino acids. Trimming left V 1 base short and J 4 bases short, with 9 bases between. The chain's CDR3 is CASSLHGGYNSPLHF. CDR3 bases: TGTGCCAGCAGCTTGCATGGGGGGTATAATTCACCCCTCCACTTT.

CDR3 sequence reads: CASSRQGDTEAFF. The CDR3 DNA reads as TGTGCCAGCAGCAGACAGGGAGACACTGAAGCTTTCTTT. This chain joins TRBV21-1 and TRBJ1-1; the table's D call, TRBD1, was not checked against the DNA. TRBV21-1 has pseudogene status. CDR3 length: 13 residues.

The chain uses TRBV2 and TRBJ2-7; 9 bases are shared with TRBD1. Germline values: CDR1 SNHLY, CDR2 FYNNEI. The CDR3 has 15 amino acids. With V trimmed by 7 bases and J by 4 bases, 11 bases remained unmatched. The CDR3 protein is CASTPEGDRVYEQYF. The CDR3 coding sequence is TGTGCCAGCACTCCCGAAGGGGACAGGGTATACGAGCAGTACTTC.

The count of this clone is one. The rearrangement joins TRBV5-1 to TRBJ2-2; 7 bases map to TRBD1. The J segment lost 4 bases and the V segment lost 0 bases, leaving 6 bases of the junction unmatched. This CDR3 has 16 amino acids. Germline V gene sequence: CDR1 SGHRS, CDR2 YFSETQ. The CDR3 DNA reads as TGCGCCAGCAGCTTGGGTAAACAGGGGACCACCGGGGAGCTGTTTTTT. This codes for CASSLGKQGTTGELFF.

This clone was seen a single time. The rearrangement joins TRBV24-1 to TRBJ2-3, with 8 bases aligning to TRBD2. The J segment lost 4 bases and the V segment lost 4 bases, leaving 0 bases of the junction unmatched. The CDR3 has 13 amino acids. CDR1 and CDR2 from the germline V gene are KGHDR and SFDVKD. CDR3 amino acids: CATSDGGADTQYF. CDR3 in DNA: TGTGCCACCAGTGACGGGGGGGCAGATACGCAGTATTTT.

The chain links TRBV5-1 to TRBJ1-2; 9 bases match TRBD1. The CDR3 runs 15 residues. Germline trimming cut 1 base from V and 11 bases from J; bases unmatched to any gene: 12. Germline assignment: CDR1 SGHRS and CDR2 YFSETQ. Written as DNA, the CDR3 is TGCGCCAGCAGCTTGTTCTGGACAGGGGATAGGAGGTACACCTTC. Translation gives CASSLFWTGDRRYTF.

The chain couples TRBV24-1 to TRBJ1-4, with D possibly being TRBD1 (5 bases). Germline V lookup: CDR1 KGHDR, CDR2 SFDVKD. The CDR3 is made up of 15 amino acids. The V and J ends lost 6 bases and 4 bases respectively, with 14 bases between them. CDR3 in amino acids: CATSQGRGLNEKLFF. The CDR3 coding sequence is TGTGCCACCAGTCAAGGGAGGGGACTTAATGAAAAACTGTTTTTT.

This clone appeared a single time. V gene TRBV15 combines with J gene TRBJ1-5, with TRBD1 matching 8 bases. Trimming removed 4 bases from V and 0 bases from J; junction bases left unmatched: 11. Germline V gene data show CDR1 as LNHNV and CDR2 as YYDKDF (reference sequence). The CDR3 totals 18 residues. The CDR3 region has the DNA TGTGCCACCAGCACCAGGACAGGGTCTCATTATAGCAATCAGCCCCAGCATTTT. This translates into CATSTRTGSHYSNQPQHF.

V is TRBV7-2 and J is TRBJ2-2, with D maybe TRBD2 (6 bases). CDR1 and CDR2 from the germline V gene are SGHTA and FQGNSA. The CDR3 is made up of 15 amino acids. V gave up 3 bases and J gave up 1 base, with 9 bases separating them. CDR3 DNA sequence: TGTGCCAGCAGCTTTGCCGGGGGGAACACCGGGGAGCTGTTTTTT. Its translation: CASSFAGGNTGELFF.

This clone has just one count. This chain joins TRBV3-1 (or the pseudogene TRBV3-2) and TRBJ1-6; TRBD1 aligns across 7 bases. CDR3 length equals 17 residues. Trimming removed 4 bases from V and 0 bases from J; junction bases left unmatched: 6. Germline V gene data show CDR1 as LGHDT and CDR2 as YNNKEL (reference sequence). The CDR3 protein is CASSLGQLSSYNSPLHF. CDR3 DNA: TGTGCCAGCAGCCTGGGACAGCTAAGCTCCTATAATTCACCCCTCCACTTT.